One and the same sample provided the 12 T cell receptor beta chains below, sequenced in a study of T cell changes during pregnancy in multiple sclerosis. Generated by immunoSEQ multiplex PCR, the TCRdb table keeps only in-frame clones and is missing some. The sample includes approximately 90,000 clones, approximately 89% of them seen just once. The starting material was peripheral blood, obtained in the first trimester of pregnancy. Receptors were obtained from a female donor with multiple sclerosis, enrolled in a pregnancy study.

The chain carries TRBV6-6 and TRBJ2-5, with D possibly TRBD2 on 5 matching bases. Germline CDR1 is MNHNY and CDR2 is SVGAGI (reference sequence). This CDR3 spans 14 amino acids. Trimming took off 0 bases at V and 4 bases at J, with 9 bases between the two ends. The DNA of the CDR3 is TGTGCCAGCAGTTACTCCGAGGGATCAGAGACCCAGTACTTC. It codes for CASSYSEGSETQYF.

This clone was recorded once. V usage is TRBV11-3 and J usage is TRBJ2-1; 8 nucleotides line up with TRBD1. The CDR3 length is 15 residues. V trimming: 5 bases; J trimming: 5 bases; junction bases outside the gene matches: 8. Germline V lookup: CDR1 SGHNT, CDR2 YENEEA. The DNA of the CDR3 is TGTGCCAGCAGCGCCCCGGACAGGGTGGACAATGAGCAGTTCTTC. Translation: CASSAPDRVDNEQFF.

CDR3 in DNA: TGTGCCAGCAGTGTAGCGGGGGGGCCCTCCGGGGAGCTGTTTTTT. Its protein product is CASSVAGGPSGELFF. The V call is TRBV2, the J call TRBJ2-2; 11 bases match TRBD2. Trimming at V came to 4 bases and at J to 6 bases, leaving 4 bases not matched to a gene. Germline V gene lookup returns CDR1 SNHLY and CDR2 FYNNEI. The CDR3 has 15 amino acids.

For the CDR3, the DNA is TGTGCCAGTAGCTCTACAGGGGCGAGAACTGAAGCTTTCTTT. It encodes CASSSTGARTEAFF. V usage is TRBV19 and J usage is TRBJ1-1; 7 bases align to TRBD1. Trimming at V came to 6 bases and at J to 5 bases, leaving 9 bases not matched to a gene. Per the germline V gene, CDR1 is LNHDA and CDR2 is SQIVND (reference sequence). This CDR3 is 14 amino acids long. The full variable domain, its missing parts supplied by reference TRBV19 and TRBJ1-1, is DGGITQSPKYLFRKEGQNVTLSCEQNLNHDAMYWYRQDPGQGLRLIYYSQIVNDFQKGDIAEGYSVSREKKESFPLTVTSAQKNPTAFYLCASSSTGARTEAFFGQGTRLTVV.

The V call is TRBV14, the J call TRBJ2-1, with 8 bases lining up with TRBD2. This CDR3 is built from 16 residues. The ends lost 1 base at V and 8 bases at J; junction bases unmatched: 10. Germline V gene lookup returns CDR1 SGHDN and CDR2 FVKESK. In DNA form, the CDR3 reads TGTGCCAGCAGCCAAGTATCCGGACTAGCACGCGATGAGCAGTTCTTC. Its protein is CASSQVSGLARDEQFF.

The chain couples TRBV5-8 to TRBJ1-5; tentative D call: TRBD1 (6 bases). V lost 2 bases and J 4 bases, leaving 16 bases between the germline ends. The CDR3 covers 16 residues. CDR1 and CDR2 from the germline V gene are SGHTS and YDEGEE. The CDR3 DNA follows: TGTGCCAGCAGCTTCGGTCAGGGGAGGGGGAATCAGCCCCAGCATTTT. Translating it yields CASSFGQGRGNQPQHF. Supplemented by reference TRBV5-8 and TRBJ1-5, the full variable domain reads EAGVTQSPTHLIKTRGQQATLRCSPISGHTSVYWYQQALGLGLQFLLWYDEGEERNRGNFPPRFSGRQFPNYSSELNVNALELEDSALYLCASSFGQGRGNQPQHFGDGTRLSIL.

The chain combines TRBV5-1 with TRBJ2-5; D gene uncertain. The DNA end is a closer match to TRBJ2-7, so the J assignment may be wrong. The CDR3 consists of 13 residues. Germline CDR1 SGHRS, CDR2 YFSETQ. The CDR3 DNA reads as TGCGCCAGCAGCTTGGCCCGGTCGTACGAGCAGTACTTC. Its protein is CASSLARSYEQYF.

This rearrangement joins TRBV6-6 to TRBJ1-1, with 8 nucleotides matching TRBD1. With V trimmed by 4 bases and J by 5 bases, 6 bases remained unmatched. The V gene's germline CDR1 is MNHNY and CDR2 SVGAGI (reference sequence). This CDR3 contains 14 residues. The CDR3 reads CASSFGQGRTEAFF. The CDR3 nucleotides read TGTGCCAGCAGTTTCGGACAGGGTCGGACTGAAGCTTTCTTT.

The CDR3 DNA reads as TGCGCCAGCAGCCAAGAGTTAGCGAACACTGAAGCTTTCTTT. Translating gives CASSQELANTEAFF. The rearrangement uses TRBV4-3 and TRBJ1-1, with no clear D. This CDR3 has 14 residues. V was trimmed by 0 bases and J by 1 base, leaving 6 bases between them. Germline CDR1 reads LGHNA; CDR2 reads YSLEER.

This chain connects TRBV6-6 to TRBJ1-2; no definite D call. This CDR3 region has 12 residues. The V and J ends lost 5 bases and 6 bases respectively, with 10 bases between them. Germline V gives CDR1 MNHNY, CDR2 SVGAGI (reference sequence). The CDR3 DNA sequence: TGTGCCAGCAGTGCGAGAGTGGATGGCTACACCTTC. This translates into CASSARVDGYTF.

The chain couples TRBV5-1 to TRBJ2-5; 7 bases agree with TRBD1. This CDR3 comprises 14 residues. The germline V gene encodes CDR1 SGHRS and CDR2 YFSETQ. Losses at the gene ends were 2 bases for V and 1 base for J; bases not matched to a gene: 2. This CDR3 is CASSLWTGQETQYF. In DNA form, the CDR3 reads TGCGCCAGCAGCTTATGGACAGGCCAAGAGACCCAGTACTTC.

Here the CDR3 reads CASSEGKGVGGQPQHF. The CDR3, as DNA: TGTGCCAGCAGCGAGGGGAAAGGTGTGGGCGGTCAGCCCCAGCATTTT. The J gene is TRBJ1-5, the V gene TRBV9, with D possibly TRBD1 on 5 matching bases. The CDR3 consists of 16 residues. V was cut by 3 bases and J by 6 bases, with 19 bases left in between. The germline gives CDR1 SGDLS, CDR2 YYNGEE.